The clone carrying this TCR beta chain turned up a few times. Germline V CDR1 and CDR2: SGDLS, YYNGEE. The CDR3 length is 13 residues. The V and J ends lost 0 bases and 7 bases respectively, with 10 bases between them. The sample comes from a study of blood T cell repertoires in COVID-19. Self-reported history from a screening survey and questionnaire set each donor's cohort. Cohort 3 recovered donors had two negative PCRs, clearance, or symptom resolution. Some clones are missing from TCRdb's copy, which holds only in-frame ones; the method was immunoSEQ multiplex PCR. The data show some 350,000 clones, around 87% seen once.

This sequence joins TRBV9 and TRBJ1-2, with D uncertain. The sequencing input was PBMCs or T cells enriched from blood (not recorded which). This clonotype was sampled from a woman between 25 and 40 years old who had recovered from COVID-19. CDR3 DNA sequence: TGTGCCAGCAGCGTAGATCCAGGTAGTGGCTACACCTTC. The encoded protein is CASSVDPGSGYTF.